The 28 T cell receptor beta chains below were found in one sample sequenced in a study of blood T cell repertoires in COVID-19. Assay: immunoSEQ multiplex PCR; the TCRdb copy retains only in-frame clones and omits some. The table records roughly 250,000 clones, about 88% of them present only once. Material for sequencing was peripheral blood. The receptors stem from a woman aged 40 to 50 who had recovered from COVID-19.

V usage is TRBV18 and J usage is TRBJ1-3; a weak D match, TRBD1 (5 bases). CDR1 is KGHSH, CDR2 LQKENI, per germline. The germline V and J ends were trimmed by 0 bases and 3 bases, with 12 bases remaining between them. The CDR3 length is 16 residues. The CDR3 bases are TGTGCCAGCTCACCACCACTCGGGGGAGGTGGAAACACCATATATTTT. Its translation: CASSPPLGGGGNTIYF.

This chain joins TRBV7-9 and TRBJ1-1, with 9 nucleotides matching TRBD1. The V gene's germline CDR1 is SEHNR and CDR2 FQNEAQ (reference sequence). The trim removed 5 bases at V and 4 bases at J, leaving 5 bases unmatched. CDR3 length equals 14 residues. The CDR3 reads CASSLTGQGTEAFF. In DNA, the CDR3 is TGTGCCAGCAGCCTAACGGGACAGGGCACTGAAGCTTTCTTT.

The chain employs TRBV30 and TRBJ2-6; 8 positions agree with TRBD1. Germline V CDR1 and CDR2: GTSNPN, SVGIG (reference sequence). This CDR3 has 16 amino acids. The V gene end was trimmed by 7 bases and the J gene end by 3 bases; junction bases not matched to a gene: 11. The CDR3 sequence is CASQPHDRGGANVLTF. In DNA form, the CDR3 reads TGTGCCTCCCAGCCCCATGACAGGGGTGGGGCCAACGTCCTGACTTTC.

The rearrangement uses TRBV7-2 and TRBJ1-3; tentatively, D is TRBD1 (6 bases). The V gene lost 4 bases and the J gene lost 0 bases, with 13 bases spanning the gap. Germline V gene sequence: CDR1 SGHTA, CDR2 FQGNSA. The CDR3 is 16 residues long. The CDR3 DNA is TGTGCCAGCAGCTCACAGGGCTTGAGCTCTGGAAACACCATATATTTT. This translates into CASSSQGLSSGNTIYF.

The chain has TRBV9 and TRBJ1-2; 7 nucleotides line up with TRBD1. V trimming: 3 bases; J trimming: 8 bases; junction bases outside the gene matches: 7. This CDR3 comprises 13 residues. The germline V gene encodes CDR1 SGDLS and CDR2 YYNGEE. The CDR3, as DNA: TGTGCCAGCAGCGGTTACAGGGGTCAAGGCTACACCTTC. It codes for CASSGYRGQGYTF.

The chain employs TRBV19 and TRBJ1-3, with D perhaps matching TRBD1 (5 bases). Germline CDR1 is LNHDA and CDR2 is SQIVND (reference sequence). CDR3 length: 14 amino acids. V lost 2 bases and J lost 4, with 9 bases in between. The DNA for the CDR3 is TGTGCCAGTAGTATACTACAGGCGGGAAACACCATATATTTT. It translates to CASSILQAGNTIYF.

The CDR3 reads CASSSQTGGITEAFF. Here the CDR3 DNA reads TGTGCCAGCAGCTCCCAGACAGGGGGGATCACTGAAGCTTTCTTT. The V gene is TRBV14, the J gene TRBJ1-1, with TRBD1 matching over 9 bases. This CDR3 has 15 residues. J gave up 4 bases and V 5 bases, and 8 bases lay outside the gene matches. The germline CDR1 and CDR2 sequences are SGHDN and FVKESK.

This rearrangement joins TRBV4-2 to TRBJ2-7; 7 bases align to TRBD1. This CDR3 is 13 amino acids long. V trimming: 4 bases; J trimming: 1 base; junction bases outside the gene matches: 1. Germline values: CDR1 LGHNA, CDR2 YNFKEQ. The CDR3 spells CASSPGQSYEQYF. In DNA, the CDR3 is TGTGCCAGCAGCCCGGGACAGTCCTACGAGCAGTACTTC.

This sequence joins TRBV27 and TRBJ2-7; 8 bases are shared with TRBD2. Germline assignment: CDR1 MNHEY and CDR2 SMNVEV (reference sequence). Trimming at V came to 5 bases and at J to 6 bases, leaving 9 bases not matched to a gene. The CDR3 loop spans 14 amino acids. CDR3 protein: CASSPGRATIEQYF. The CDR3 bases are TGTGCCAGCAGTCCCGGGAGGGCTACCATCGAGCAGTACTTC.

This chain uses TRBV18 with TRBJ2-7; D call uncertain. With 2 bases removed from V and 2 bases from J, the gap between germline ends came to 10 bases. Germline CDR1 KGHSH, CDR2 LQKENI. This CDR3 has 14 residues. The CDR3 loop is CASSPWAVPYEQYF. The CDR3 DNA is TGTGCCAGCTCACCATGGGCCGTTCCCTACGAGCAGTACTTC.

J is TRBJ1-5 and V is TRBV2, with D maybe TRBD1 (6 bases). This CDR3 region has 16 residues. The V and J ends lost 6 bases and 0 bases respectively, with 15 bases between them. Germline V CDR1 and CDR2: SNHLY, FYNNEI. CDR3 DNA sequence: TGTGCCAGCAGCTGGACAGTAGGGTATAGCAATCAGCCCCAGCATTTT. Translating gives CASSWTVGYSNQPQHF.

This clone has a handful of counts. The chain links TRBV7-2 to TRBJ1-2; 8 bases agree with TRBD1. The CDR3 sequence is 15 residues long. V gave up 4 bases and J gave up 8 bases; unmatched junction bases: 12. Germline loops: CDR1 SGHTA, CDR2 FQGNSA. The CDR3 sequence is CASSSSGGQSGGYTF. The CDR3, as DNA: TGTGCCAGCAGCTCTTCAGGGGGCCAATCGGGGGGCTACACCTTC.

The chain has TRBV30 and TRBJ2-1, with 12 bases identical to TRBD2. This CDR3 contains 15 residues. J gave up 10 bases and V 2 bases, and 9 bases lay outside the gene matches. Germline CDR1 reads GTSNPN; CDR2 reads SVGIG (reference sequence). Here the CDR3 reads CAWSPTSGRAREQFF. CDR3 DNA: TGTGCCTGGAGTCCGACTAGCGGGAGAGCTAGAGAGCAGTTCTTC.

The rearrangement joins TRBV5-4 to TRBJ2-1; D remains ambiguous. CDR1 SGHNT and CDR2 YYREEE come from the germline V gene (reference sequence). CDR3 length equals 14 residues. Trimming stripped 2 bases from V and 3 bases from J, with 9 bases between. CDR3 DNA sequence: TGTGCCAGCAGCTTAATGGGCCTCTACAATGAGCAGTTCTTC. It is translated as CASSLMGLYNEQFF.

V is TRBV5-1 and J is TRBJ1-3, with TRBD1 matching over 7 bases. After removal of 2 bases from V and 1 base from J, the junction contained 12 bases not matched to a gene. This CDR3 comprises 18 residues. The V gene's germline CDR1 is SGHRS and CDR2 YFSETQ. CDR3 region: CASSFGTANPRSGNTIYF. DNA of the CDR3: TGCGCCAGCAGCTTCGGGACAGCGAACCCGAGGTCTGGAAACACCATATATTTT.

The V call is TRBV18, the J call TRBJ2-3; 7 nucleotides match TRBD1. Germline-derived CDR1 and CDR2 are KGHSH and LQKENI. The CDR3 runs 11 residues. V lost 6 bases and J lost 10; bases outside the gene matches: 4. In nucleotides, the CDR3 is TGTGCCAGCTCCTTGGACAGGTCGCAGTATTTT. Translating it yields CASSLDRSQYF.

The chain employs TRBV7-2 and TRBJ2-7; TRBD1 is a possible D gene (5 bases). The V end was cut by 1 base, the J end by 3 bases, with 13 bases between. This CDR3 has 15 residues. The germline CDR1 and CDR2 sequences are SGHTA and FQGNSA. CDR3 amino acids: CASSLGQGPLYEQYF. CDR3 nucleotides: TGTGCCAGCAGCTTAGGGCAGGGTCCACTCTACGAGCAGTACTTC.

This sequence joins TRBV10-1 and TRBJ2-1, with TRBD1 matching over 9 bases. This CDR3 is 15 amino acids long. CDR1 is WNHNN and CDR2 is SYGVQD in the germline V gene (reference sequence). With 6 bases clipped from V and 4 bases from J, the junction kept 7 bases outside the gene matches. DNA for the CDR3: TGCGCCAGCAGCGCCCCGGGACAGGGTTACAATGAGCAGTTCTTC. Translating gives CASSAPGQGYNEQFF.

This clone was counted a single time. J is TRBJ1-6 and V is TRBV4-3, with TRBD1 as a possible D gene (5 bases). Germline-derived CDR1 and CDR2 are LGHNA and YSLEER. V was cut by 0 bases and J by 10 bases, with 13 bases left in between. CDR3 size: 15 residues. Here the CDR3 DNA reads TGCGCCAGCAGCCAAGAGGTGACAGTGCCCTCACCCCTCCACTTT. Translating it yields CASSQEVTVPSPLHF.

The chain couples TRBV3-1 (or the pseudogene TRBV3-2) to TRBJ2-6; D is undetermined. Germline V lookup: CDR1 LGHDT, CDR2 YNNKEL (reference sequence). V was pared by 4 bases and J by 3 bases, with 10 bases between. This CDR3 comprises 15 residues. CDR3 sequence reads: CASSPALRGANVLTF. In DNA, the CDR3 is TGTGCCAGCAGCCCCGCGCTGCGTGGGGCCAACGTCCTGACTTTC.

Only a few counts were recorded for this clone. This chain joins TRBV5-1 and TRBJ2-2; tentative D call: TRBD2 (5 bases). Trimming pared 0 bases from V and 7 bases from J, leaving 13 bases between. In germline, CDR1 is SGHRS, CDR2 YFSETQ. This CDR3 has 15 residues. The CDR3 here is CASSLGLFFVGELFF. CDR3 DNA: TGCGCCAGCAGCTTGGGACTATTCTTTGTCGGGGAGCTGTTTTTT.

This chain connects TRBV5-1 to TRBJ2-5; a possible D gene is TRBD2 (6 bases). With 1 base removed from V and 5 bases from J, the gap between germline ends came to 6 bases. The germline gives CDR1 SGHRS, CDR2 YFSETQ. The CDR3 has 12 amino acids. The CDR3 DNA reads TGCGCCAGCAGCTTGAGCGGGGAGACCCAGTACTTC. It encodes CASSLSGETQYF.

The rearrangement uses TRBV19 and TRBJ2-6; D is possibly TRBD2 (6 bases). CDR1 and CDR2 from the germline V gene are LNHDA and SQIVND (reference sequence). The ends were cut back, 5 bases at V and 0 bases at J, with 14 bases in the middle. This CDR3 spans 17 amino acids. CDR3 protein: CASSPPEGSSGANVLTF. CDR3 in DNA: TGTGCCAGTAGTCCGCCGGAGGGGAGCTCTGGGGCCAACGTCCTGACTTTC.

This clone appeared once. The chain has TRBV20-1 and TRBJ1-4, with unresolved D. V lost 3 bases, J lost 8 bases, and 19 bases lay in between. The CDR3 extends over 15 amino acids. The germline CDR1 and CDR2 sequences are DFQATT and SNEGSKA (reference sequence). The CDR3 coding sequence is TGCAGTGCTAGTCGAGGTTTTAGATCGTCGGAAAAACTGTTTTTT. Its protein is CSASRGFRSSEKLFF.

This chain uses TRBV6-5 with TRBJ2-1, with 12 bases identical to TRBD2. The CDR3 covers 14 residues. From germline, CDR1 is MNHEY and CDR2 SVGAGI. Trimming cost V 7 bases and J 7 bases; bases outside gene matches: 5. The CDR3 reads CASKTSGSANEQFF. CDR3 in DNA: TGTGCCAGCAAGACTAGCGGGAGTGCTAATGAGCAGTTCTTC.

The J gene is TRBJ2-7, the V gene TRBV2, with a possible D match to TRBD2 (5 bases). The CDR3 is 13 amino acids. Germline values: CDR1 SNHLY, CDR2 FYNNEI. V gave up 4 bases and J gave up 3 bases, with 10 bases separating them. The DNA of the CDR3 is TGTGCCAGCAGTGGACTACCCTTCTACGAGCAGTACTTC. This sequence encodes CASSGLPFYEQYF.

The CDR3 region has the DNA TGTGCCAGCAGCCTCGCAGGAAACACCGGGGAGCTGTTTTTT. This encodes CASSLAGNTGELFF. This chain uses TRBV7-3 with TRBJ2-2; D gene uncertain. CDR1 and CDR2 from the germline V gene are SGHTA and FQGTGA. The CDR3 is made up of 14 amino acids. Trimming took 5 bases from V and 2 from J, leaving 9 bases between them. Combining the CDR3 with reference TRBV7-3 and TRBJ2-2 gives the whole variable domain GAGVSQTPSNKVTEKGKYVELRCDPISGHTALYWYRQSLGQGPEFLIYFQGTGAADDSGLPNDRFFAVRPEGSVSTLKIQRTERGDSAVYLCASSLAGNTGELFFGEGSRLTVL.

The rearrangement links TRBV4-1 to TRBJ1-6, with TRBD1 matching over 8 bases. CDR1 MGHRA and CDR2 YSYEKL come from the germline V gene. The CDR3 length is 18 residues. V dropped 4 bases and J dropped 5; count of bases not matched to a gene: 13. The DNA of the CDR3 is TGCGCCAGCAGCCTTTTTTGGGCAGGGGGCGCCGATAATTCACCCCTCCACTTT. It is translated as CASSLFWAGGADNSPLHF.